The clone carrying this TCR beta chain was counted between two and nine times. In the authors' workflow: Estimated nucleated cell counts came from reference gene primer amplification. The repertoire was sequenced with immunoSEQ multiplex PCR; TCRdb's copy has only in-frame clones and lacks some. The V and J calls and clone size come from that table; D and trimming were worked out from the DNA. The table includes some 100,000 clones, around 90% detected once. CDR1 is GTSNPN and CDR2 is SVGIG in the germline V gene (reference sequence). This CDR3 is 12 amino acids long. The V end lost 2 bases, the J end lost 6 bases, and 11 bases lay between the germline ends. The data were obtained in a study of blood T cell repertoires in COVID-19. Study background: Specimens from acute and convalescent COVID-19 originated in the United States, Italy and Spain. PBMCs, B-cell-depleted T cells, or T cells provided the cDNA or gDNA that made up the material.

The TCR sequence derives from an older woman with acute or convalescent COVID-19. Sequencing used peripheral blood. V and J are TRBV30 and TRBJ2-7, with D possibly TRBD2 on 6 matching bases. CDR3 sequence (DNA): TGTGCCTGGAGTTCTCAGGGAGGCGAGCAGTACTTC. The encoded protein is CAWSSQGGEQYF.